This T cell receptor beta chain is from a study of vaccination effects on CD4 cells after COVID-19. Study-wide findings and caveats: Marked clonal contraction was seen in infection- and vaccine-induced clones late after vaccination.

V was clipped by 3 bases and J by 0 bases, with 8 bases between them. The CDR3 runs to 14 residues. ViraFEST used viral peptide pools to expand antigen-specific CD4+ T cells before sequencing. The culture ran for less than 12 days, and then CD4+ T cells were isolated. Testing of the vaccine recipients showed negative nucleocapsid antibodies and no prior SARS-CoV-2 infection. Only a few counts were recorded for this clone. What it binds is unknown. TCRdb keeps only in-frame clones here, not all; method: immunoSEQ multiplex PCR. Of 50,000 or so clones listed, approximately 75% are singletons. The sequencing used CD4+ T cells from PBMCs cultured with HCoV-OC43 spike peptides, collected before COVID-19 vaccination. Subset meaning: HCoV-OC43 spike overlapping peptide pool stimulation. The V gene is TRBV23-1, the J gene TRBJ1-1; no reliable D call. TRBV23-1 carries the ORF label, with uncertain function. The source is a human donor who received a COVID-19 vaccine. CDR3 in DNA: TGCGCCAGCAGTCATCGGAGGGTGAACACTGAAGCTTTCTTT. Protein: CASSHRRVNTEAFF.